This T cell receptor (beta chain) was found in a study of cytomegalovirus exposure and HLA in healthy donors (dated by TCRdb to the late 2010s). Some background on the complete study: According to an earlier analysis of 587 of the donors, about 170 million T cells yielded 90 million to 130 million unique TCR beta sequences and 276 Gb of sequence data. About 310 gigabases of sequencing data and approximately 80 million unique TCR sequences were included in an early release covering several hundred HLA-typed donors. Among the 398 genotyped donors, more than 70% belonged to the genetic ancestry cluster associated with self-reported Caucasian donors. The study aimed to test whether cataloging public T cell receptors could reveal signatures of past pathogen exposure. The study used immunosequencing to profile the T cell repertoires of approximately 640 subjects and linked those repertoires to cytomegalovirus serostatus. Along with the approximately 650-subject first cohort, a separate validation cohort of over a hundred different subjects was used. The study combined high-throughput TCR immunosequencing, statistical association of individual TCRs with disease status, and machine learning to predict cytomegalovirus infection status. In a later analysis, previously published TCR beta repertoires from 600 to 850 donors were re-analyzed and high-resolution HLA genotyping was added so that TCR occurrence patterns could be studied. Rather than using new phenotypic data, the later analysis identified candidate immune exposures from TCR beta sequences and from how often those sequences occurred across donors. To decide whether each TCR beta V gene segment behaved as functional or pseudogenic, an earlier analysis of fewer than 750 of the donors relied on high-throughput TCR beta sequencing. Donor age, sex, ethnicity and CMV serostatus were compiled alongside the repertoire data. A later genetic analysis took genome-wide SNP genotypes for about three fifths of the 666 donors and used that subset as a discovery cohort. Every discovery cohort repertoire had been produced on one sequencing platform. HLA typing included class I and class II loci at four-digit resolution. The number of donors typed differed by locus, with about 629-630 for A, B, C, DRB1 and DQB1, around 500 for DQA1, 600 to 610 for DPA1, and 472 for DPB1. Roughly 5 DR-DQ haplotypes were treated as single units for association and clustering because of strong linkage in the cohort. Among roughly 400 genotyped donors of the cohort, an average of roughly 230,000 unique TCR beta nucleotide sequences was sequenced per donor, of which about 18% were non-productive.

Germline trimming: 3 bases from V, 6 bases from J; junction bases outside gene matches: 7. Based on the germline V gene, the CDR1 and CDR2 sequences are MGHRA and YSYEKL. Including cysteine and phenylalanine, the CDR3 has 15 amino acids. Of the read, only the CDR3 DNA is kept; its 45 bases are in frame from base 1. The cohort consisted of 666 healthy bone marrow donors. At the time of sampling, all cohort members were nominally healthy, though unrecorded immune exposures were likely present. The donor was CMV seronegative and was included in the group of 352 seronegative cohort members. A peripheral blood sample was collected from each donor, and TCR beta sequencing was performed on peripheral blood mononuclear cells. Genomic DNA extraction from the blood cell samples was performed with the Qiagen DNeasy Blood Extraction Kit. Library preparation used the immunoSEQ multiplex PCR assay. For the multiplex PCR, a mixture combining 60 forward primers for TCR Vbeta segments and 13 reverse primers for TCR Jbeta segments was used. The CDR3 region of rearranged TCR beta genes was amplified from genomic DNA with a multiplex PCR assay. Amplified TCR beta libraries were sequenced as 87-base-pair reads on the Illumina HiSeq System. The original pipeline was this. In a later analysis, about 80 million unique TCR beta chains were counted across the roughly 610 repertoires, and roughly 10 million of these chains were shared by at least two donors. Raw reads were error-corrected and collapsed into unique sequences by a nearest-neighbor algorithm in which closely related sequences were merged to remove PCR and sequencing errors. Alignment of CDR3 sequences to IMGT reference sequences was used to assign V, D and J gene segments. For a sequence to be retained, a match of at least six nucleotides was required to both a V gene segment and a J gene segment. A rearrangement counted as productive if the CDR3 had no stop codons and remained in frame with V and J, and every other rearrangement counted as non-productive. Following IMGT convention, CDR3 was defined as the stretch from the second conserved V-encoded cysteine up to the conserved J-encoded phenylalanine. The earlier analysis of about 590 of the donors excluded sequences that lacked an unambiguous match to a single V gene segment. An earlier analysis of several hundred of the donors classified V segments as functional when productive rearrangements were above 56.7% and as segregating when the standard deviation between donors was above 5%. To diagnose cytomegalovirus status from the catalog of TCR beta chain sequences, a statistical classification framework was built. In a later analysis, TCR nucleotide sequences were compared against IMGT/GENE-DB human TR gene sequences so that V and J genes could be assigned. A later analysis assigned CDR3 sequences and most-parsimonious VDJ recombination scenarios with the TCRdist pipeline. In a later analysis, every TCR beta chain was defined by the combination of its CDR3 amino acid sequence and its V-gene family, and reads without a unique V-gene family were dropped. In a later analysis, nearly 600 highly shared, low-generation-probability nucleotide sequences were removed to address suspected cross-contamination and a sequencing artifact. For each public chain, a later analysis derived a clonal expansion index from normalized ranks of inferred template counts within each repertoire. In a later analysis, generation probabilities were computed using a VDJ recombination model fitted to out-of-frame rearrangements, and the results were checked against IGoR. In a later analysis, TCR-TCR, TCR-HLA and TCR-CMV co-occurrence was scored with hypergeometric tests, and a repertoire-size bias correction was applied to TCR pairs. A later analysis estimated false discovery rates by permuting HLA or CMV assignments 20 times. A later analysis grouped co-occurring TCRs with DBSCAN, adding TCRdist sequence similarity when clustering within HLA-allele-positive subsets. Co-occurrence clustering excluded repertoires with fewer than 30,000 or more than 120,000 public chains, plus five with anomalous nucleotide sharing. TCRdb's version of the immuneACCESS table is confined to in-frame rearrangements and falls short of the full clone set. An unresolved V gene accounts for under half of the shortfall where checked; the remainder is of unknown origin. V and J calls and clone size follow that table, whereas D and trimming were derived from the DNA. This sample has roughly 100,000 clones in its table, and roughly 79% of those were observed once. The ten top clones hold approximately 5% of the sample.

The paper as a whole reports these results and caveats: A further reported finding was that TCR beta sequences accurately predicted the HLA-A and HLA-B alleles for most subjects in the first cohort. According to the authors, the approach could potentially be generalized to other disease states and immunological phenotypes. Some IMGT-functional V segments, including TRBV6-2 and TRBV6-3, could not be distinguished by the 87-base-pair reads and were therefore excluded. The study listed 150 to 200 TCR beta chains as associated with cytomegalovirus. HLA typing was unavailable for some donors at each locus, so association tests used only the typed subset. The classifier was reported to diagnose cytomegalovirus status with high specificity and sensitivity in both the original and validation cohorts. According to a later analysis, TCR association rates differed among HLA loci, with DRB1 alleles showing the most associated TCRs and HLA-C alleles showing the fewest. While some public TCRs were present in many individuals, most TCR sequences turned up only very rarely across donors. CMV serostatus was the only immune exposure information available for the cohort. In this cohort, only TCR beta chains were sequenced, and detectable features were limited by the absence of alpha or paired-chain data. In vitro tests confirmed that a few of the cytomegalovirus-associated TCR beta chains recognize cytomegalovirus antigens. Strong co-occurrence of HLA alleles, especially DR and DQ, made assigning TCR associations to individual alleles difficult. In a later analysis, 15,000 to 20,000 TCR beta sequences were associated with specific HLA alleles at a false discovery rate of 0.05. In a later genetic analysis, fewer N-insertions in productive TCRs were reported among donors in an Asian-associated ancestry cluster than the roughly 670-donor mean. A later genetic analysis associated a missense DCLRE1C variant with V-gene and J-gene trimming of TCR beta chains, and an independent cohort replicated the association. Compared with equally common non-associated chains, HLA-associated TCR beta chains in a later analysis were more clonally expanded and had lower generation probabilities. About 17 rarely observed V segments, including chromosome 9 orphons, were excluded from the earlier analysis of about 500 of the donors because counts were too low. A later analysis reported that several top co-occurrence clusters appeared linked to parvovirus B19, influenza, CMV and Epstein-Barr virus. A group of highly shared sequence variants was considered likely to be a technical artifact of the sequencing pipeline. In an earlier analysis of about 600 of the donors, most TCR beta V segments appeared in productive rearrangements about 87% or about 30% of the time, broadly matching IMGT annotations. Roughly uniform sequencing depth across donors was assumed in presence/absence analyses, although this assumption may not hold. Linkage disequilibrium might explain the correlated functional status among segregating V segments, but an unknown experimental factor could not be excluded. According to a later analysis, most CMV-associated TCR beta chains appeared to be HLA-restricted, and the HLA associations seemed to be driven largely by CMV exposure.

On this clone itself: Its antigen is unknown. No much larger clonotype is one base removed from it; base qualities were not supplied.

This TCR was sampled from a woman aged 40-49 years in good health and CMV-seronegative. What was sequenced was PBMCs. The rearrangement joined TRBV4-1 to TRBJ2-1, with 8 bases in between that match TRBD2. The CDR3 has the sequence CASSHGGARSNEQFF. The sequenced DNA is TGCGCCAGCAGCCACGGGGGGGCTAGAAGCAATGAGCAGTTCTTC.